This T cell receptor beta chain stems from a study of radiotherapy plus CTLA-4 blockade in lung cancer. Study outcomes and limitations: After radiotherapy and ipilimumab, tumor-derived clones expanded in peripheral blood.

Note on this clone: Antigen: not known.

Patients with chemo-refractory metastatic non-small-cell lung cancer received focal radiation plus CTLA-4 blockade with ipilimumab. Germline V gene lookup returns CDR1 MNHEY and CDR2 SMNVEV (reference sequence). The CDR3 consists of 14 residues. Trimming shortened V by 2 bases and J by 11 bases, and 16 bases separated the two germline ends. Clones were read by immunoSEQ multiplex PCR, and TCRdb kept only the in-frame ones, dropping some. The sample lists some 62,000 clones; approximately 75% were seen once. Sequenced here: peripheral blood, sampled from a patient treated with radiotherapy plus ipilimumab. The chain is built from TRBV27 and TRBJ2-4; D possibly corresponds to TRBD2 (7 bases). The sequence was collected from a human donor with non-small cell lung cancer who had a complete response to radiotherapy plus ipilimumab. DNA of the CDR3: TGTGCCAGCAGTTTAGCGGGAGCGGAGGGGGTTCAGTACTTC. It yields the protein CASSLAGAEGVQYF.